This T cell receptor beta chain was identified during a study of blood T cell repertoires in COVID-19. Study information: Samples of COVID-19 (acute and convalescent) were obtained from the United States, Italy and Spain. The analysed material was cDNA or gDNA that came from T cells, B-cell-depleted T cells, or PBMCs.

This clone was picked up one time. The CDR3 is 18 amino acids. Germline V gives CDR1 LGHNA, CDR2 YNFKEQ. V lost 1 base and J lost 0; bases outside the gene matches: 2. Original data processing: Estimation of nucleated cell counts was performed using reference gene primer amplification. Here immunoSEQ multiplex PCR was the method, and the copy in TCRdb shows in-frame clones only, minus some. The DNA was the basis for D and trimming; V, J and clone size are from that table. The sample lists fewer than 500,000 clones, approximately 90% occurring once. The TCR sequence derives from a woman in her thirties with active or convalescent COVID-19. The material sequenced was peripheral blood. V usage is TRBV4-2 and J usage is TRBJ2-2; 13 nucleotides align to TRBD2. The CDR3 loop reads CASSQGTSGSANTGELFF. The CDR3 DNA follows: TGTGCCAGCAGCCAAGGGACTAGCGGGAGCGCGAACACCGGGGAGCTGTTTTTT.